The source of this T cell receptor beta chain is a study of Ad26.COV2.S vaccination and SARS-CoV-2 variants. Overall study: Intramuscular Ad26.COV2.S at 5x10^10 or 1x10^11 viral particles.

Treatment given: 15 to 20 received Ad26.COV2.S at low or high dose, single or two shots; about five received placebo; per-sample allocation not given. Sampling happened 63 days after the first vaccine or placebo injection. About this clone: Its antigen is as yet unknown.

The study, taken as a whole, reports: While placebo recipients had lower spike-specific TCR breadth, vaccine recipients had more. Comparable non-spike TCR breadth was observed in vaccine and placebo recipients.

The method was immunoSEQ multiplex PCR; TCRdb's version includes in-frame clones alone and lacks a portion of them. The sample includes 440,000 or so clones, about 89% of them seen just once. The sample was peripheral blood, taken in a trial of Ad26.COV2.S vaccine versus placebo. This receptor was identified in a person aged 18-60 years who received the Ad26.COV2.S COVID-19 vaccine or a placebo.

The CDR3 DNA reads as TGTGCCAGCTCACCAAGCGGGACAGGGGGCACCGGGGAGCTGTTTTTT. This codes for CASSPSGTGGTGELFF. V gene TRBV18 combines with J gene TRBJ2-2; 11 bases align to TRBD1. The V segment lost 2 bases and the J segment 4 bases; nucleotides outside the gene matches: 3. This CDR3 spans 16 amino acids. Germline assignment: CDR1 KGHSH and CDR2 LQKENI.